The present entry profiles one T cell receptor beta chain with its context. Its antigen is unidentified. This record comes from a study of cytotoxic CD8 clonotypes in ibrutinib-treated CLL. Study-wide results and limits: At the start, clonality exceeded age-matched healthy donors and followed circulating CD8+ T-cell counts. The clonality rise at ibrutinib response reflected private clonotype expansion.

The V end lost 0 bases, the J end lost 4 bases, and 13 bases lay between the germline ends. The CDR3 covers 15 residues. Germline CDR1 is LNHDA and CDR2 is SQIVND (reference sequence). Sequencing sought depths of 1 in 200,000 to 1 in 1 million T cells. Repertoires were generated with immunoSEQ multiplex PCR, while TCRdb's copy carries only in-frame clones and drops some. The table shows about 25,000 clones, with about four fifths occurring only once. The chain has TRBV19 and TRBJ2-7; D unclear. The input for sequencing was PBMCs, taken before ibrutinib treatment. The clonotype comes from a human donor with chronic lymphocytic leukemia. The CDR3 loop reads CASSIEAVPAYEQYF. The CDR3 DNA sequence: TGTGCCAGTAGTATAGAGGCAGTCCCAGCTTACGAGCAGTACTTC.